Sequencing of this T cell receptor (beta chain) was carried out in a study of blood T cell repertoires in COVID-19. Across the whole study: COVID-19 samples, acute and convalescent, were from the United States, Italy and Spain. The cDNA or gDNA used as material had been derived from T cells, B-cell-depleted T cells, or PBMCs.

In the authors' workflow: Amplified reference gene primers provided the basis for estimating nucleated cell counts. Profiled with immunoSEQ multiplex PCR; TCRdb holds only in-frame clones, not every one. For V, J and clone size, that table is used; D and trimming come from the DNA. The repertoire holds about 300,000 clones, with around 84% as singletons. This CDR3 comprises 14 residues. From germline, CDR1 is MNHEY and CDR2 SMNVEV (reference sequence). The V segment lost 2 bases and the J segment 5 bases; nucleotides outside the gene matches: 4. The chain links TRBV27 to TRBJ2-5; the match to TRBD2 covers 8 bases. The sequencing input was peripheral blood. The source of this sequence is a human donor with COVID-19, enrolled during active disease. The donor label of this sample is uncertain. The chain's CDR3 is CASSLNGGRETQYF. The DNA for the CDR3 is TGTGCCAGCAGTTTAAACGGCGGGAGGGAGACCCAGTACTTC.